This TCR beta chain was profiled in a study of blood T cell repertoires in COVID-19. Participant ages covered about 18 to 100 years across about two dozen US areas. Germline values: CDR1 MNHEY, CDR2 SMNVEV (reference sequence). V shed 7 bases and J shed 6 bases, with 10 bases lying between them. This CDR3 has 11 residues. Assay: immunoSEQ multiplex PCR; the TCRdb copy retains only in-frame clones and omits some. The sample lists about 280,000 clones; approximately 86% were seen once. The TCR sequence derives from a woman between 25 and 40 years old who had recovered from COVID-19. Material for sequencing was PBMCs or T cells enriched from blood (not recorded which). The gene calls are TRBV27 and TRBJ2-7, with TRBD1 as a possible D gene (6 bases). The CDR3 is CASTLGGEQYF. The CDR3 nucleotides read TGTGCCAGCACCCTAGGGGGCGAGCAGTACTTC.